This is a list of T cell receptor beta chains from one sample in a study of T cell repertoires in cytomegalovirus infection. Their antigens remain unidentified. TCRdb redid the calling of the reads with MiXCR, one entry per CDR3 protein. Of about 340,000 distinct CDR3 sequences detected, roughly 28% appear once; the ten largest clones hold 15% to 25%. Sequenced here: cultured PBMCs, sampled from culture after CMV antigen stimulation. The source is a human donor in good health (CMV status not recorded). Some clones in this sample may be carry-over from other donors' samples. Both conserved end residues are trimmed from each CDR3. The order of the fields is J gene, clone size, V gene, CDR3 protein. The size of a clone is reported for some rows only, either as once, few or many, or as a class for expanded clones.

>TRBJ1-4|few|TRBV12-3/TRBV12-4
ASSGNTGLDEKLF
>TRBJ1-4|many|TRBV28
ASSLPLPGASEKLF
>TRBJ2-7|NA|TRBV7-9
ASSSSRTSYEQY
>TRBJ1-5|NA|TRBV7-8
ASSLVAGMSNQPQH
>TRBJ2-7|NA|TRBV19
ASSTGGQLMIRRPSQGQYEQY
>TRBJ1-6|NA|TRBV15
ATSRDGTGQPNSPLH
>TRBJ2-2|NA|TRBV3-1
ASSQEVVAGGTGELF
>TRBJ2-1|many|TRBV7-2
ASSLDWGQGF
>TRBJ2-7|few|TRBV12-3/TRBV12-4
ASSLKGEQY
>TRBJ2-3|many|TRBV7-2
ASSILRDSGAHTQY
>TRBJ2-1|NA|TRBV7-2
ASSLGLPSGGAEQF
>TRBJ2-4|NA|TRBV7-2
ASSSPGLKQY
>TRBJ2-3|NA|TRBV6-1
ASGGTARSTDTQY
>TRBJ2-5|NA|TRBV12-3/TRBV12-4
ASSSRRRGETQY
>TRBJ2-2|few|TRBV28
ASSLAGGPTGELF
>TRBJ2-3|few|TRBV4-2
ASRAGLKSDTQY
>TRBJ2-1|NA|TRBV20-1
SARDGAGWYNEQF
>TRBJ1-5|NA|TRBV19
ASSIDWIQGDGQPQH
>TRBJ2-1|few|TRBV28
ASSQGLASLRASYNEQF
>TRBJ2-1|many|TRBV28
ASSFGTGRQF
>TRBJ2-7|NA|TRBV11-2
ASSSRGGSYEQY
>TRBJ1-2|many|TRBV12-3/TRBV12-4
ASSPGQLYGYT
>TRBJ1-1|NA|TRBV7-6
ASSPVGDEAF
>TRBJ1-4|NA|TRBV28
ASSLRPPEKLF
>TRBJ2-3|many|TRBV28
ASSLGGSGIIDTQY